This is a list of T cell receptor beta chains from one sample in a study of human T cells and chemical hapten exposure. TCRdb re-derived calls from the RACE reads in MiXCR, one entry per CDR3 protein. Here the sample spans 330,000 or so distinct CDR3 sequences, over 6% being singletons. The sequenced sample was whole blood, obtained in connection with sensitization to the hapten diphenylcyclopropenone (DPC). The receptors derive from a woman younger than 30 with alopecia areata. Some clones in this sample may be carry-over from other donors' samples. Both conserved end residues are part of each CDR3. The D gene is left open where the match is weak. Clone size is given for some rows only: seen once, a few or many times, or a class if the clone is expanded.

j_call clone_size d_call cdr3_length v_call cdr3_aa cdr3_nt
TRBJ1-1 - - 12 TRBV7-8 CASSSPGREAFF TGTGCCAGCAGCTCCCCGGGACGCGAAGCTTTCTTT
TRBJ2-7 - TRBD2 18 TRBV28 CASSSVAGGPLSPYEQYF TGTGCCAGCAGTTCAGTAGCGGGGGGCCCGCTTTCACCCTACGAGCAGTACTTC
TRBJ1-5 many - 14 TRBV7-2 CASSSRVGNQPQHF TGTGCCAGCAGCTCCAGGGTCGGCAATCAGCCCCAGCATTTT
TRBJ2-7 many TRBD1 14 TRBV20-1 CSAKRSGQVYEQYF TGCAGTGCTAAGAGGTCTGGACAGGTCTACGAGCAGTACTTC
TRBJ2-5 - TRBD2 16 TRBV18 CASSPRWGLAKETQYF TGTGCCAGCTCACCCCGGTGGGGACTAGCAAAAGAGACCCAGTACTTC
TRBJ2-6 many - 13 TRBV10-3 CAILAAGANVLTF TGTGCCATCCTGGCAGCTGGGGCCAACGTCCTGACTTTC
TRBJ2-3 few TRBD2 19 TRBV6-1 CASSGTSGQEVNFADTQYF TGTGCCAGCAGTGGGACTAGCGGACAAGAAGTCAACTTCGCAGATACGCAGTATTTT
TRBJ2-5 - TRBD2 14 TRBV5-8 CASSLSGAVETQYF TGTGCCAGCAGCTTAAGCGGGGCTGTCGAGACCCAGTACTTC
TRBJ1-2 few - 14 TRBV6-5 CATCSGGDDYGYTF TGTGCCACCTGCTCGGGAGGGGACGACTATGGCTACACCTTC
TRBJ2-7 - - 15 TRBV4-1 CASSQGPGQWDEQYF TGCGCCAGCAGCCAAGGACCTGGACAGTGGGACGAGCAGTACTTC
TRBJ2-3 many TRBD1 15 TRBV10-3 CAISTGTGAADTQYF TGTGCCATCAGCACCGGGACAGGGGCCGCAGATACGCAGTATTTT
TRBJ2-6 - - 16 TRBV5-1 CASSSSEISGANVLTF TGCGCCAGCAGCTCTAGCGAGATTTCTGGGGCCAACGTCCTGACTTTC
TRBJ1-1 - - 13 TRBV28 CASSPGMGVQAFF TGTGCCAGCAGTCCCGGCATGGGAGTCCAAGCTTTCTTT
TRBJ2-3 few - 19 TRBV28 CASSPNIAGALRGADTQYF TGTGCCAGCAGCCCCAATATCGCGGGGGCCCTACGGGGGGCAGATACGCAGTATTTT
TRBJ1-5 - - 15 TRBV27 CASSLAGFSNQPQHF TGTGCCAGCAGTTTAGCAGGTTTTAGCAATCAGCCCCAGCATTTT
TRBJ1-1 many - 16 TRBV12-5 CASGLGRGEGIAEAFF TGTGCTAGTGGTTTAGGGAGGGGTGAAGGAATCGCTGAAGCTTTCTTT
TRBJ1-2 - - 14 TRBV6-6 CASTPAGGDYGYTF TGTGCCAGCACCCCGGCCGGCGGAGACTATGGCTACACCTTC
TRBJ1-3 few - 14 TRBV11-2 CASSSRDNGNTIYF TGTGCCAGCAGCTCCCGGGACAACGGAAACACCATATATTTT